A single sample is the source of the 14 T cell receptor beta chains below, sequenced in a study of shared clonotypes between healthy human individuals. The repertoire was sequenced with immunoSEQ multiplex PCR; TCRdb's copy has only in-frame clones and lacks some. The table lists fewer than 1.4 million clones, about 84% of them singletons. Sample: memory CD4+ T cells from PBMCs. Subset noted: CD45RA-negative fraction. These receptors all come from a man between 18 and 29 years old in good health. Some clones in this sample may be carry-over from other donors' samples.

V and J are TRBV30 and TRBJ1-1; 8 bases are a match to TRBD1. Germline V CDR1 and CDR2: GTSNPN, SVGIG (reference sequence). With V trimmed by 3 bases and J by 5 bases, 5 bases remained unmatched. CDR3 size: 13 residues. CDR3 nucleotide sequence: TGTGCCTGGAGCGGCAGGGGGCAAACTGAAGCTTTCTTT. It codes for CAWSGRGQTEAFF.

This clone has a handful of counts. The V and J genes are TRBV28 and TRBJ2-7, with 8 bases that match TRBD2. V shed 7 bases, J shed 6 bases, and the junction held 8 bases outside the gene matches. This CDR3 is 13 amino acids long. Germline V gene lookup returns CDR1 MDHEN and CDR2 SYDVKM. CDR3 DNA: TGTGCCAGCATTCCGGGAGGGCTTGGCGAGCAGTACTTC. Residues: CASIPGGLGEQYF.

This clone was seen only a few times. The chain uses TRBV18 and TRBJ2-1; possibly TRBD1 for D (5 bases). This CDR3 region has 17 residues. Trimming pared 0 bases from V and 0 bases from J, leaving 12 bases between. Germline CDR1 and CDR2: KGHSH and LQKENI. CDR3 amino acids: CASSPPQGASSYNEQFF. CDR3 coding DNA: TGTGCCAGCTCACCACCGCAGGGTGCAAGCTCCTACAATGAGCAGTTCTTC.

This chain connects TRBV28 to TRBJ2-3, with D perhaps given as TRBD1 or TRBD2 (5 bases each). Trimming shortened V by 5 bases and J by 0 bases, and 18 bases separated the two germline ends. This CDR3 comprises 17 residues. Germline V CDR1 and CDR2: MDHEN, SYDVKM. Here the CDR3 reads CASSAPRDGASTDTQYF. Here the CDR3 DNA reads TGTGCCAGCAGTGCACCCCGGGACGGTGCTAGCACAGATACGCAGTATTTT.

Remarks on this clone: The same CDR3 is also encoded by other DNA sequences in this sample. This chain uses TRBV18 with TRBJ1-1; D uncertain. The CDR3 covers 14 residues. The V gene's germline CDR1 is KGHSH and CDR2 LQKENI. V was clipped by 0 bases and J by 0 bases, with 5 bases between them. The CDR3 here is CASSPPSMNTEAFF. The CDR3 nucleotides are TGTGCCAGCTCACCACCCTCCATGAACACTGAAGCTTTCTTT.

The genes are TRBV18 and TRBJ2-2, with 8 bases that match TRBD1. The CDR3 contains 16 residues. Germline V gene lookup returns CDR1 KGHSH and CDR2 LQKENI. V gave up 4 bases and J gave up 3 bases; unmatched junction bases: 7. DNA of the CDR3: TGTGCCAGCTCACGAGGACAGGGCGCGGACACCGGGGAGCTGTTTTTT. Translation gives CASSRGQGADTGELFF.

This clone came up a few times. This chain links TRBV4-3 with TRBJ2-3, with D hard to call. Deletions cut 4 bases from V and 4 bases from J, with 15 bases between. Germline V gene data show CDR1 as LGHNA and CDR2 as YSLEER. The CDR3 extends over 15 amino acids. The CDR3 sequence is CASSRPRVRADTQYF. CDR3 coding DNA: TGCGCCAGCAGCCGCCCCCGGGTCCGGGCAGATACGCAGTATTTT.

This chain links TRBV6-1 with TRBJ2-7; D uncertain. Germline assignment: CDR1 MNHNS and CDR2 SASEGT. Trimming shortened V by 2 bases and J by 9 bases, and 8 bases separated the two germline ends. The length of the CDR3 is 11 residues. The CDR3 is CASSERSGQYF. The CDR3 DNA reads as TGTGCCAGCAGTGAACGCTCCGGGCAGTACTTC.

J is TRBJ2-5 and V is TRBV7-8; TRBD2 matches 11 bases. The germline V gene encodes CDR1 SGHVS and CDR2 FQNEAQ. Unmatched junction bases numbered 5, after V lost 5 bases and J lost 6 bases. This CDR3 spans 14 amino acids. CDR3 coding DNA: TGTGCCAGCAGCCCGGGACTAGCGGCTCAGACCCAGTACTTC. Translating gives CASSPGLAAQTQYF.

In its sample, this clone was seen once. The sample has other DNA sequences that encode this CDR3 too. The chain combines TRBV18 with TRBJ1-2, with 11 bases lining up with TRBD1. CDR3 length: 14 amino acids. Germline lookup yields CDR1 KGHSH and CDR2 LQKENI. Losses at the gene ends were 2 bases for V and 8 bases for J; bases not matched to a gene: 4. The CDR3 sequence: CASSPGQGANGYTF. Written as DNA, the CDR3 is TGTGCCAGCTCACCAGGACAGGGGGCAAACGGCTACACCTTC.

This chain links TRBV19 with TRBJ1-2; 7 positions agree with TRBD1. In germline, CDR1 is LNHDA, CDR2 SQIVND (reference sequence). The CDR3 has 14 residues. V gave up 5 bases and J gave up 4 bases; unmatched junction bases: 7. The CDR3 protein is CASSENAGGYGYTF. The CDR3 coding sequence is TGTGCCAGTAGTGAGAACGCAGGGGGCTATGGCTACACCTTC.

This clone was counted a few times. The J gene is TRBJ2-7, the V gene TRBV5-1, with D unclear. Trimming stripped 1 base from V and 0 bases from J, with 11 bases between. This CDR3 contains 15 residues. Per the germline V gene, CDR1 is SGHRS and CDR2 is YFSETQ. CDR3 nucleotide sequence: TGCGCCAGCAGCTTGATACCAGGAACCTCCTACGAGCAGTACTTC. As protein: CASSLIPGTSYEQYF. Full variable domain (missing parts from reference TRBV5-1 and TRBJ2-7): KAGVTQTPRYLIKTRGQQVTLSCSPISGHRSVSWYQQTPGQGLQFLFEYFSETQRNKGNFPGRFSGRQFSNSRSEMNVSTLELGDSALYLCASSLIPGTSYEQYFGPGTRLTVT.

A single count supports this clone. The V and J genes are TRBV25-1 and TRBJ2-5, with no clear D. Trimming took off 1 base at V and 3 bases at J, with 6 bases between the two ends. The CDR3 runs 13 residues. CDR1 is MGHDK and CDR2 is SYGVNS in the germline V gene. The chain's CDR3 is CASSELFEETQYF. The CDR3, as DNA: TGTGCCAGCAGTGAATTATTCGAAGAGACCCAGTACTTC.

J is TRBJ1-1 and V is TRBV9, with TRBD1 matching over 11 bases. The CDR3 totals 15 residues. V dropped 2 bases and J dropped 11; count of bases not matched to a gene: 11. Germline V gives CDR1 SGDLS, CDR2 YYNGEE. CDR3 DNA sequence: TGTGCCAGCAGCGTCGGGACAGGGGGACAAAAGATGGCTTTCTTT. It is translated as CASSVGTGGQKMAFF.